This TCR beta chain is drawn from a study of blood T cell repertoires in COVID-19. TCRdb keeps only in-frame clones here, not all; method: immunoSEQ multiplex PCR. The sample shows over 300,000 clones, around 84% of them seen only once. This clonotype originated in a woman aged 18-29 years who had recovered from COVID-19. Material: PBMCs or T cells enriched from blood (not recorded which).

CDR3 in amino acids: CASRVAESLDGYTF. For the CDR3, the DNA is TGCGCCAGCAGAGTAGCAGAGTCACTCGATGGCTACACCTTC. The chain couples TRBV5-1 to TRBJ1-2, with D unclear. The CDR3 covers 14 residues. V gave up 5 bases and J gave up 6 bases, with 17 bases separating them. Looked up from germline, CDR1 is SGHRS and CDR2 is YFSETQ.